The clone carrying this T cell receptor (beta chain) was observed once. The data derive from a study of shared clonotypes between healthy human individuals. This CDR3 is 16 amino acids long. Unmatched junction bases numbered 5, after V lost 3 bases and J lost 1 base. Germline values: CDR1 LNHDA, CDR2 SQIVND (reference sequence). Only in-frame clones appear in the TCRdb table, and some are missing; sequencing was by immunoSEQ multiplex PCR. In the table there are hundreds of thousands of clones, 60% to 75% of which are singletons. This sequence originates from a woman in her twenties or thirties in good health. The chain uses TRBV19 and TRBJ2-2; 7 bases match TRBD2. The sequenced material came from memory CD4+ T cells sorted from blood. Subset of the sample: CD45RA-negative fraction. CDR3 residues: CASSIYGRGNTGELFF. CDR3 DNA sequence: TGTGCCAGTAGTATTTATGGGAGGGGGAACACCGGGGAGCTGTTTTTT.